The 8 T cell receptor beta chains given below trace back to one sample, sequenced in a study of cytomegalovirus exposure and HLA in healthy donors. PCR involved 60 Vbeta and 13 Jbeta primers. Data came from immunoSEQ multiplex PCR; TCRdb stores just in-frame clones and leaves some out. The data show hundreds of thousands of clones, more than 60% seen once. Material for sequencing was PBMCs. The source is an older woman in good health and CMV-seropositive.

This clone was detected only a few times. This chain uses TRBV6-1 with TRBJ2-7; 10 bases match TRBD1. V dropped 8 bases and J dropped 5; count of bases not matched to a gene: 9. Germline CDR1 reads MNHNS; CDR2 reads SASEGT. The CDR3 runs 14 residues. The CDR3, as DNA: TGTGCCAGCGGACCCGGGACAGGGGTCGACGAGCAGTACTTC. It specifies CASGPGTGVDEQYF.

In its sample, this clone was seen a few times. The gene calls are TRBV6-5 and TRBJ1-3, with D maybe TRBD1 (5 bases). Per germline, CDR1 MNHEY and CDR2 SVGAGI. The V end lost 0 bases, the J end lost 4 bases, and 13 bases lay between the germline ends. The CDR3 loop spans 16 amino acids. CDR3 sequence (DNA): TGTGCCAGCAGTTACTCAAAGGGGATAACGGGAAACACCATATATTTT. Amino acids: CASSYSKGITGNTIYF.

The table lists this clone with a few counts. The chain joins TRBV27 to TRBJ1-1; the D is unclear. The CDR3 is made up of 13 amino acids. Trimming pared 3 bases from V and 1 base from J, leaving 6 bases between. CDR1 and CDR2 (germline): MNHEY, SMNVEV (reference sequence). The CDR3 region is CASSFNRNTEAFF. The CDR3 nucleotides are TGTGCCAGCAGTTTTAACAGGAACACTGAAGCTTTCTTT.

The sample holds one count of this clone. This sequence joins TRBV18 and TRBJ2-3; TRBD2 agrees at 10 bases. The CDR3 totals 17 residues. CDR1 is KGHSH, CDR2 LQKENI, per germline. Germline trimming cut 1 base from V and 1 base from J; bases unmatched to any gene: 5. The CDR3 region is CASSPQDLAGGTDTQYF. The CDR3 DNA follows: TGTGCCAGCTCACCACAAGATCTAGCGGGGGGCACAGATACGCAGTATTTT.

The rearrangement joins TRBV7-6 to TRBJ2-7; TRBD2 matches at 14 bases. The J segment lost 0 bases and the V segment lost 1 base, leaving 14 bases of the junction unmatched. This CDR3 has 21 residues. Germline V gene data show CDR1 as SGHVS and CDR2 as FNYEAQ. The DNA of the CDR3 is TGTGCCAGCAGCTTAGAAGCCGGACTAGCGGGGGGACCAGGGAGCTCCTACGAGCAGTACTTC. The encoded protein is CASSLEAGLAGGPGSSYEQYF.

V gene TRBV7-9 combines with J gene TRBJ1-5; possibly TRBD1 for D (5 bases). Germline V gene sequence: CDR1 SEHNR, CDR2 FQNEAQ (reference sequence). The CDR3 totals 15 residues. Trimming pared 5 bases from V and 1 base from J, leaving 12 bases between. The CDR3 is CASSAGPESNQPQHF. CDR3 nucleotides: TGTGCCAGCAGCGCGGGACCAGAGAGCAATCAGCCCCAGCATTTT.

The rearrangement uses TRBV13 and TRBJ2-2, with 11 bases aligning to TRBD1. The CDR3 consists of 17 residues. J gave up 7 bases and V 4 bases, and 11 bases lay outside the gene matches. Germline CDR1 is PRHDT and CDR2 is FYEKMQ (reference sequence). CDR3 sequence: CASSSPRTGGSHGELFF. DNA of the CDR3: TGTGCCAGCAGCTCCCCCCGGACAGGGGGCTCTCACGGGGAGCTGTTTTTT.

The gene calls are TRBV30 and TRBJ1-2; a possible D gene is TRBD1 (5 bases). CDR1 and CDR2 (germline): GTSNPN, SVGIG (reference sequence). Between the trimmed V and J ends, which lost 2 bases and 0 bases, there was a span of 16 bases. The CDR3 runs to 16 residues. The CDR3: CAWSRWGGIANYGYTF. DNA of the CDR3: TGTGCCTGGAGTAGATGGGGGGGGATAGCTAACTATGGCTACACCTTC.